This T cell receptor (beta chain) is drawn from a study of shared clonotypes between healthy human individuals (dated by TCRdb to about 2020). About the study as a whole: A couple of women and a few men aged 18 to 49 years were included in the cohort. Per donor, three plates each were used for CD4 naive and CD4 memory, two for CD8 naive, and one for CD8 memory. Per donor, leukapheresis produced somewhere between about 0.8 and 9 billion PBMCs. To increase sequencing depth and limit assay-specific biases, TCR repertoire library preparation and sequencing were carried out by different laboratories using diverse techniques. To estimate repertoire size and how much clonotype sharing occurs between individuals, the study deeply sequenced the blood TCR repertoires of five healthy adults.

Results the study describes overall, beyond this receptor: Incomplete sequencing was indicated by rarefaction of sorted-subset datasets, despite the large sequencing depth. The small number of donors limited the genetic and exposure-history diversity represented. Pairwise subsampling indicated that sequencing depth was expected to affect the degree of clonotype sharing among donors. Naive subsets generally had larger estimated clonotype richness than memory subsets did. Sharing across several donors was observed for about 5% of naive CD4, less than 4% of naive CD8, over 2% of memory CD4, and around 0.44% of memory CD8 clonotypes. Higher generation probabilities were observed for clonotypes shared by all four sorted-subset donors than for non-shared clonotypes. Sampling was limited to blood, and TCR repertoires in tissue likely differ from TCR repertoires in blood.

The CDR3 spans 14 residues, from the cysteine through the phenylalanine. Kept here is only the CDR3 DNA, which spans 42 bases and is read in frame from base 1. At the junction V is shortened by 3 bases and J by 6 bases; bases outside the gene matches: 8. Healthy HIV-negative adults with no recently reported acute infections or vaccinations were included as donors. Only Caucasian adults living in Nashville, Tennessee, USA were represented among the donors. Magnetic negative selection was used to enrich CD4+ T cells, after which naive cells were positively selected on CD45RA and the negative fraction became the memory subset. Blood was obtained by leukapheresis, after which PBMCs were separated by Ficoll-Histopaque density gradient centrifugation and cryopreserved in liquid nitrogen vapor phase. Analytical flow cytometry was used to check the purity and quantity of each magnetically sorted T cell population. Each sorted fraction had its genomic DNA isolated and then quantified by UV absorbance on a Nanodrop 2000c.

Remarks on this clone: It lacks a known antigen. One base away there is no much larger clone; base qualities are not given.

TCR CDR3 regions were amplified from genomic DNA by multiplex PCR using the deep immunoSEQ assay. For each cell subset, the extracted genomic DNA was distributed evenly across all wells of several immunoSEQ 96-well plates, and each plate served as one replicate. For sorted subsets, 200 to 250 ng of genomic DNA, equivalent to 30,000 or so T cell genomes, went into each replicate PCR. The purified libraries were quantified using a Qubit 3.0 fluorometer, sized with a Bioanalyzer 2100, and then quantified again using the KAPA Library Quantification kit. Each immunoSEQ 96-well plate was sequenced on its own single-read 150-cycle Illumina NextSeq 550 flow cell. The original pipeline was this. The immunoSEQ output contained only junctional sequences without quality scores, so filtering could not match that applied to full-length reads. Sequences were annotated with PyIR, a Python wrapper for IgBLAST v1.9, and V/J genes and CDR3 were assigned using IMGT germline references. Any read was removed if the V/J assignment was weak (E-value above 1e-6), the CDR3 was missing, or the read contained stop codons, out-of-frame junctions, or ambiguous translated residues. V3J clonotypes were defined by identical inferred V gene, J gene, and CDR3 amino acid sequence. Percentage overlap between repertoires was calculated by dividing the number of shared unique clonotypes by the size of the smaller repertoire. Repertoire richness was assessed with RTK rarefaction, the Chao1 estimator, and Recon v2.1 estimates of unobserved clonotypes. OLGA was used to compute generation probabilities for all TCRbeta clonotypes that the gDNA method yielded from a few donors. As stored in TCRdb, this immuneACCESS dataset retains in-frame rearrangements with V and J assigned. A fraction of the clones does not appear; measured against another copy, unresolved V genes explain less than half of the discrepancy, and the remainder lacks a known reason. The V and J calls and clone size were taken over from that table, and D and trimming were inferred from the DNA. The sample includes over a million clones, with about 96% observed a single time. 1% to 1.5% of the sample is taken by the ten largest.

The sequenced sample consisted of naive CD4+ T cells sorted from blood. Reading the label with the study, this specimen's cell subset or site is: CD45RA+ positively selected. Rearrangement joined TRBV23-1 to TRBJ2-7, and 7 bases in between align with TRBD1. TRBV23-1 is an open reading frame whose function is uncertain. The clonotype was recovered from a young man in good health. The bases read TGCGCCAGCAGTCAGGGATACAGGGGATGCGAGCAGTACTTC. Its translation reads: CASSQGYRGCEQYF.